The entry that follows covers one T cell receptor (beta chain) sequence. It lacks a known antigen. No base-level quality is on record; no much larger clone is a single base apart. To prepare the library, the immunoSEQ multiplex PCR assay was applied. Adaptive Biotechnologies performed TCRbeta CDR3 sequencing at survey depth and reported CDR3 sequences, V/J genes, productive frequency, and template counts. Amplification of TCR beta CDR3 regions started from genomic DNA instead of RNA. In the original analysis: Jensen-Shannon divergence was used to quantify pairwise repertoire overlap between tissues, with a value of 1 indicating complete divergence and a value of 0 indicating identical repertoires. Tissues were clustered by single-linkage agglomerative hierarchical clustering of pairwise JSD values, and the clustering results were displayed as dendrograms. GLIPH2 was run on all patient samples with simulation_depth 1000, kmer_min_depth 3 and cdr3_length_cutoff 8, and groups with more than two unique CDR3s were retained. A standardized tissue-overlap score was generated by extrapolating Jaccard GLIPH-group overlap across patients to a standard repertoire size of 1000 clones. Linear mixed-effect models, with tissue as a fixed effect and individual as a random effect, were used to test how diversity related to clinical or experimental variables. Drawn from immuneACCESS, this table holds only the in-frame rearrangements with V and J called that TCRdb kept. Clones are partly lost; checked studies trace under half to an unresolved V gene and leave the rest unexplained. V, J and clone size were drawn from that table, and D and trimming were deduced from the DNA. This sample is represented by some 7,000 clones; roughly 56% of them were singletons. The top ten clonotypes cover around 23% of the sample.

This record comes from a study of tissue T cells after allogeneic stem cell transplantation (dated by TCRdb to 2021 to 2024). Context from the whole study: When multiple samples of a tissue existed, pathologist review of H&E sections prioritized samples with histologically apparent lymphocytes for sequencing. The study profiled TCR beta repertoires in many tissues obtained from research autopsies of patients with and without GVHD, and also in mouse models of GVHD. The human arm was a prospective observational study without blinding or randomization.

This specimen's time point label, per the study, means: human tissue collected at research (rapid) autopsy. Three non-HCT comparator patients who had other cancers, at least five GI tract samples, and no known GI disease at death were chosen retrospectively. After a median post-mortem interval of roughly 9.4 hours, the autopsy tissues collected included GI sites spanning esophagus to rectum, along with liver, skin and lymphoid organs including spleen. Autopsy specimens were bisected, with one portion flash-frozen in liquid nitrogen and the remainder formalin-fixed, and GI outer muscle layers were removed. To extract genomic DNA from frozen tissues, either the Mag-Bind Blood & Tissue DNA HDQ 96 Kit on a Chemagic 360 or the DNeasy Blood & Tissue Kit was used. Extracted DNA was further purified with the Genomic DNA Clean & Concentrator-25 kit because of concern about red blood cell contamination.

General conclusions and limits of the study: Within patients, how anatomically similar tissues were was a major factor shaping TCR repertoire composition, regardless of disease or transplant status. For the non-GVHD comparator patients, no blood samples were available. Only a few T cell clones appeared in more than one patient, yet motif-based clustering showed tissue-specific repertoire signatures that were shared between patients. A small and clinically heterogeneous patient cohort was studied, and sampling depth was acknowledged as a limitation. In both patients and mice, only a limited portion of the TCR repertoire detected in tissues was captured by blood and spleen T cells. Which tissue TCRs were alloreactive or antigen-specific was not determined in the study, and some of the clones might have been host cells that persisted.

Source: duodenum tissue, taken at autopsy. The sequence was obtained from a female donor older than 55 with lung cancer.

The nucleotide sequence is TGTGCCAGCAGCGTTGACTGGGGGACAGGGGAAGAGACCCAGTACTTC. Its protein reads: CASSVDWGTGEETQYF. The sequence is built from TRBV9 and TRBJ2-5, with 10 bases in between that match TRBD1. CDR1 SGDLS and CDR2 YYNGEE were looked up in the germline V gene. Taken from cysteine to phenylalanine, the CDR3 has 16 residues. CDR3 DNA is the only sequence kept; it has 48 bases, read in frame from the first base. Trimmed from V: 2 bases; trimmed from J: 3 bases; junction bases lacking a gene match: 7.